This TCR beta chain comes out of a study of fetal regulatory T cell absence and autoimmunity. The CDR3 sequence is 13 residues long. Germline V gives CDR1 WNHNN, CDR2 SYGVQD (reference sequence). The V and J ends lost 2 bases and 1 base respectively, with 6 bases between them. Findings and caveats of the study: Compared with cord blood, pancreas showed oligoclonal TCR enrichment, some clones over 95-fold.

About this clone itself: What it recognizes is unknown.

The survey-level immunoSEQ assay was used. TCRdb's table, derived via immunoSEQ multiplex PCR, lists solely in-frame clones and lacks some. The sample lists around 100,000 clones, 60% to 80% occurring once. This TCR was recovered from a male donor with IPEX syndrome. Sequenced sample: pancreas tissue. This rearrangement joins TRBV10-1 to TRBJ2-7, with a possible D match to TRBD1 (6 bases). CDR3 DNA: TGCGCCAGCAGTGAGGGACAGTCCTACGAGCAGTACTTC. This gives the protein CASSEGQSYEQYF.